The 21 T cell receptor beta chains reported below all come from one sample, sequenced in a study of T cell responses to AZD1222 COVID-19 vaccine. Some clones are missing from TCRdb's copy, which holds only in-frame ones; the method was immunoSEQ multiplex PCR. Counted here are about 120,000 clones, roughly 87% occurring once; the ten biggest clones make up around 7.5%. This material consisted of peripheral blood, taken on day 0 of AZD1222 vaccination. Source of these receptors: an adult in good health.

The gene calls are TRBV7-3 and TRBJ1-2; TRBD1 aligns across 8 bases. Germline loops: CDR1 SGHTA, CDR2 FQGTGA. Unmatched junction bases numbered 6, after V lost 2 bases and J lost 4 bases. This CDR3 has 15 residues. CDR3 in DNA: TGTGCCAGCAGCTTAGCAGGGGGCGTCCCCTATGGCTACACCTTC. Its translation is CASSLAGGVPYGYTF.

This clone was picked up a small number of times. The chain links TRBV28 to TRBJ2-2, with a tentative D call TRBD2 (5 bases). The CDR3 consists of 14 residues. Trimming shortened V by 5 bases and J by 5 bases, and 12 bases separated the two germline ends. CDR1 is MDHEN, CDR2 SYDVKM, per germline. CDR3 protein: CASSTQRRTGELFF. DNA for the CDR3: TGTGCCAGCAGTACCCAGCGGCGGACCGGGGAGCTGTTTTTT. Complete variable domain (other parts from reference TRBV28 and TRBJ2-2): DVKVTQSSRYLVKRTGEKVFLECVQDMDHENMFWYRQDPGLGLRLIYFSYDVKMKEKGDIPEGYSVSREKKERFSLILESASTNQTSMYLCASSTQRRTGELFFGEGSRLTVL.

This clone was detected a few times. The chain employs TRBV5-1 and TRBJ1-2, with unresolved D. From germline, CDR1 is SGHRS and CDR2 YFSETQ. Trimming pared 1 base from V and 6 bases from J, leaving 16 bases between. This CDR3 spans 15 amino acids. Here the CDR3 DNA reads TGCGCCAGCAGCTTGAATGGGAGAGGGATCGATGGCTACACCTTC. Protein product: CASSLNGRGIDGYTF.

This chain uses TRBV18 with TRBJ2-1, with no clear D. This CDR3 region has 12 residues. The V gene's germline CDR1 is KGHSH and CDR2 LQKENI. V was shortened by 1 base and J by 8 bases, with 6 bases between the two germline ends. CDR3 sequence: CASSPLAHEQFF. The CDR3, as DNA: TGTGCCAGCTCACCACTCGCTCATGAGCAGTTCTTC.

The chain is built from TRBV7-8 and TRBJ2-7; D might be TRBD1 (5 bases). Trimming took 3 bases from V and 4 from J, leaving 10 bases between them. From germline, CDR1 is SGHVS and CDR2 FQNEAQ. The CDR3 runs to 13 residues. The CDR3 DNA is TGTGCCAGCAGCTTTAATAGGGGATACGAGCAGTACTTC. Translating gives CASSFNRGYEQYF.

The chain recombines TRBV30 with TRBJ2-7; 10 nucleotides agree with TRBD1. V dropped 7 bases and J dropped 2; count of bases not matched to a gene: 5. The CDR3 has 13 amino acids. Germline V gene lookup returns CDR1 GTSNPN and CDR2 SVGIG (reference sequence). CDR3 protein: CALDRGITYEQYF. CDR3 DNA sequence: TGTGCCTTGGACAGGGGGATTACCTACGAGCAGTACTTC. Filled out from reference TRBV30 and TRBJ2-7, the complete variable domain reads SQTIHQWPATLVQPVGSPLSLECTVEGTSNPNLYWYRQAAGRGLQLLFYSVGIGQISSEVPQNLSASRPQDRQFILSSKKLLLSDSGFYLCALDRGITYEQYFGPGTRLTVT.

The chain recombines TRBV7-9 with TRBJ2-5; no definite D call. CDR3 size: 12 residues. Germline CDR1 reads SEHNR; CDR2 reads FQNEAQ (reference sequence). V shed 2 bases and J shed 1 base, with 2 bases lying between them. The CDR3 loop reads CASSLFQETQYF. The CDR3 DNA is TGTGCCAGCAGCTTATTCCAAGAGACCCAGTACTTC.

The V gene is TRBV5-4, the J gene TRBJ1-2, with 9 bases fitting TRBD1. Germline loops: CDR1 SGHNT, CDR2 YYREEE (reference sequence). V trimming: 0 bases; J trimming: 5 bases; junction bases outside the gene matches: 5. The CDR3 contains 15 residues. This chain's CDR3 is CASSLEPGTGYGYTF. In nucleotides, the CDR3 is TGTGCCAGCAGCTTGGAGCCCGGGACAGGGTATGGCTACACCTTC. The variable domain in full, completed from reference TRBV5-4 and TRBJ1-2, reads ETGVTQSPTHLIKTRGQQVTLRCSSQSGHNTVSWYQQALGQGPQFIFQYYREEENGRGNFPPRFSGLQFPNYSSELNVNALELDDSALYLCASSLEPGTGYGYTFGSGTRLTVV.

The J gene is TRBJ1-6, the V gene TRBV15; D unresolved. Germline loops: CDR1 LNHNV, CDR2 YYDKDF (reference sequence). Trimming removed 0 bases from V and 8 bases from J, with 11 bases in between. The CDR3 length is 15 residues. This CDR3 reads CATSRDATNYSPLHF. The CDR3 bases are TGTGCCACCAGCAGAGATGCGACCAACTATTCACCCCTCCACTTT. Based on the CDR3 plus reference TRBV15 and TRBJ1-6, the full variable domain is DAMVIQNPRYQVTQFGKPVTLSCSQTLNHNVMYWYQQKSSQAPKLLFHYYDKDFNNEADTPDNFQSRRPNTSFCFLDIRSPGLGDTAMYLCATSRDATNYSPLHFGNGTRLTVT.

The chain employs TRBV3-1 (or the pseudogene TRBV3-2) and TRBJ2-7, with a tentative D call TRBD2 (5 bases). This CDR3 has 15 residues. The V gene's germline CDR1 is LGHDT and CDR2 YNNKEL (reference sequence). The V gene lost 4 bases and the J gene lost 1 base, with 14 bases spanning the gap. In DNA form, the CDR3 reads TGTGCCAGCAGCCGTTCGTTAACGGGGTCCTACGAGCAGTACTTC. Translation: CASSRSLTGSYEQYF.

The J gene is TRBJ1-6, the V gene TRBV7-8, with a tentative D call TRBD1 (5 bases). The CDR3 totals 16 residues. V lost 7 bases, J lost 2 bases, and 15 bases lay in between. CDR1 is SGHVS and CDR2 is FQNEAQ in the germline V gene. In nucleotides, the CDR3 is TGTGCCAGCATCCCCGGGGGGGGACCCTATAATTCACCCCTCCACTTT. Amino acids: CASIPGGGPYNSPLHF.

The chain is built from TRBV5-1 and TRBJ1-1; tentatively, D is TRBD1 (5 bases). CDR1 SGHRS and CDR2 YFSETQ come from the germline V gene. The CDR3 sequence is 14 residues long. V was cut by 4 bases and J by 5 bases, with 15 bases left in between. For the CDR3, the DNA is TGCGCCAGCAGCCCGTCCGGGGGGAATACTGAAGCTTTCTTT. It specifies CASSPSGGNTEAFF.

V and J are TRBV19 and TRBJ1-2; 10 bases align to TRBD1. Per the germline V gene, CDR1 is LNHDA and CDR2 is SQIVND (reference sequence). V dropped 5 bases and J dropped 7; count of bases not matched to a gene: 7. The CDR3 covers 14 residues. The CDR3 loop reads CASSALDRGPGYTF. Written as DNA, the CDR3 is TGTGCCAGTAGTGCCCTCGACAGGGGGCCTGGCTACACCTTC.

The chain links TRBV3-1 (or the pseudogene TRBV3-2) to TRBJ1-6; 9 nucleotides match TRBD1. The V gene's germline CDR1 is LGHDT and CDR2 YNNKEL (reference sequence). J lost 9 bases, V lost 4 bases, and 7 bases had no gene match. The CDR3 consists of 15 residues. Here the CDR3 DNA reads TGTGCCAGCAGCCCGTCGACAGGGGGGGTTTCACCCCTCCACTTT. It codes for CASSPSTGGVSPLHF.

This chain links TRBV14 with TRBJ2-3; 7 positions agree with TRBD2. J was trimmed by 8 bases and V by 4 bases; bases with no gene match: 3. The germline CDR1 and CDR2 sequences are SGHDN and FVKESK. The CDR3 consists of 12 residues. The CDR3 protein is CASSPSGGTQYF. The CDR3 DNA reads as TGTGCCAGCAGCCCTTCGGGAGGTACGCAGTATTTT.

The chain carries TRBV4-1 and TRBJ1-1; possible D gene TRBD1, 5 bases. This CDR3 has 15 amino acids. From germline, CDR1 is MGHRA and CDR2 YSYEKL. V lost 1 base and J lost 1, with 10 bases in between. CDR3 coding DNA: TGCGCCAGCAGCCAAGGCGGGGCCCCGAACACTGAAGCTTTCTTT. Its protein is CASSQGGAPNTEAFF.

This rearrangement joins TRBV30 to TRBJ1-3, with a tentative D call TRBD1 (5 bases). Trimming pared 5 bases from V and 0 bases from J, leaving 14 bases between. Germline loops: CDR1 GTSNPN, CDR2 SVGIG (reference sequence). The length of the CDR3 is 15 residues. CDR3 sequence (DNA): TGTGCCTGGGCCCGGGACCGCAGCTCTGGAAACACCATATATTTT. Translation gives CAWARDRSSGNTIYF.

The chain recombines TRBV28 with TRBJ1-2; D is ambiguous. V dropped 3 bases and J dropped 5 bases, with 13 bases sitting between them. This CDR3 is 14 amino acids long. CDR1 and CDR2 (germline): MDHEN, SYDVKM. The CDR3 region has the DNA TGTGCCAGCAGTTTGGCGGAAAAGAGGTATGGCTACACCTTC. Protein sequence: CASSLAEKRYGYTF.

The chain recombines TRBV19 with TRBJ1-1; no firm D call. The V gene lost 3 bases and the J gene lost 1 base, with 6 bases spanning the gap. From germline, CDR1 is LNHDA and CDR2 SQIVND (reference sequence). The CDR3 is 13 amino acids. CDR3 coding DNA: TGTGCCAGTAGTATCACCGAGAACACTGAAGCTTTCTTT. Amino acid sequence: CASSITENTEAFF.

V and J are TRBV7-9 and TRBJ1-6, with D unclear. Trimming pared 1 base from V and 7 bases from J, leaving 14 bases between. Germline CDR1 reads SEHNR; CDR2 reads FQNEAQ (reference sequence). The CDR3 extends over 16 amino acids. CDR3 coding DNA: TGTGCCAGCAGCTTAGGGTTCGGCGGTGGCAATTCACCCCTCCACTTT. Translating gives CASSLGFGGGNSPLHF.

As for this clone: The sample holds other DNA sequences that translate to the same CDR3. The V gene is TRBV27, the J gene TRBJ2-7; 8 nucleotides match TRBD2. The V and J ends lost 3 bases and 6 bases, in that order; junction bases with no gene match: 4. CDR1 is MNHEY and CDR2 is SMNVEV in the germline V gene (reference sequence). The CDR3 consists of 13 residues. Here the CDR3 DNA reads TGTGCCAGCAGTTTCCCGGGAGGGTTCGAGCAGTACTTC. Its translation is CASSFPGGFEQYF.